Listed below are T cell receptor beta chains from one sample, sequenced in a study of glioma-infiltrating T cells. In TCRdb, the multiplex PCR reads were re-called with MiXCR into one record per CDR3 protein. Among around 93,000 distinct CDR3 sequences listed, about 37% were seen once. Sequenced input: glioma tissue, nonneoplastic brain tissue, or PBMCs (not recorded which). The receptors come from a human donor with low-grade glioma or glioblastoma, undergoing nonglioma brain surgery, or in good health (not recorded which). The CDR3 runs from the conserved cysteine through the conserved F or W. A D gene is named only where the DNA matches it firmly. Not every row has a clone size; where given, it reads once, few, many or a size class.

d_call,clone_size,j_call,v_call,cdr3_aa
.,many,TRBJ2-1,TRBV4-1,CASSQDIVGQVNNEQFF
.,many,TRBJ2-5,TRBV6-1,CASSYVGAGETQYF
TRBD1,.,TRBJ2-1,TRBV7-6,CASSLKGGQGATTQFF
.,many,TRBJ2-5,TRBV29-1,CSVDRDGQETQYF
TRBD1,.,TRBJ2-5,TRBV4-1,CASSRGTGGEENQYF
.,medium-sized,TRBJ1-6,TRBV6-2/TRBV6-3,CASSYSRQDYSPLHF
.,many,TRBJ1-1,TRBV19,CASSITSLGGTEAFF
TRBD1,.,TRBJ1-5,TRBV6-1,CASSVDRRQGGQPQHF
.,many,TRBJ1-6,TRBV20-1,CSARGSRGERSPLHF
TRBD2,.,TRBJ2-2,TRBV6-9,CASSSGLAGGVTGELFF
.,many,TRBJ1-3,TRBV10-3,CAIMGSGNTIYF
.,.,TRBJ2-5,TRBV9,CASSAQGGQETQYF
.,many,TRBJ2-1,TRBV19,CASSPSGGFNNEQFF
.,.,TRBJ2-2,TRBV2,CASSGGMASTGELFF
TRBD1,many,TRBJ2-1,TRBV19,CASSGPPGQGTNEQFF
TRBD1,many,TRBJ1-5,TRBV28,CASSPGTGAYQPQHF
TRBD2,.,TRBJ2-5,TRBV5-1,CASSLGLAVWQETQYF
.,many,TRBJ2-7,TRBV7-6,CASSLVLDSSYEQYF
.,.,TRBJ2-7,TRBV11-2,CASTRLRGGGLAPHEQYF
.,.,TRBJ2-7,TRBV6-2/TRBV6-3,CASSARPDSYEQYF
.,.,TRBJ2-6,TRBV28,CASNKQGTGSNALTF
.,many,TRBJ1-2,TRBV20-1,CSARDPTGSNYGYTF
TRBD1,many,TRBJ1-5,TRBV2,CASSTGENQPQHF
.,many,TRBJ2-1,TRBV12-3/TRBV12-4,CASSPTGFNEQFF
.,few,TRBJ2-7,TRBV6-2/TRBV6-3,CASSRGPPGEQYF
.,many,TRBJ1-2,TRBV19,CASSIPGARSRYTF
TRBD1,many,TRBJ2-4,TRBV7-9,CASSLDRQGNIQYF
TRBD1,.,TRBJ2-1,TRBV6-2/TRBV6-3,CASSSQGAGASEQFF
TRBD1,.,TRBJ2-5,TRBV27,CASSPGTGSFQETQYF
TRBD2,once,TRBJ2-3,TRBV20-1,CSASPAIRTSGTKPPDTQYF
.,.,TRBJ2-7,TRBV28,CASSRTALGLYF
TRBD2,many,TRBJ2-3,TRBV20-1,CSATGTSGADTQYF
.,.,TRBJ1-3,TRBV20-1,CGARDKIGNTIYF
.,.,TRBJ2-3,TRBV25-1,CASSFSRPYTGTQYF
.,many,TRBJ2-5,TRBV4-1,CASSQEAPERMPTQYF
TRBD1,many,TRBJ1-2,TRBV20-1,CSAPLTGRYGYTF
.,many,TRBJ1-2,TRBV18,CASSQDSTYGYTF
.,.,TRBJ1-6,TRBV20-1,CSARDSAINSPLHF
.,.,TRBJ2-1,TRBV20-1,CSARASGVYNEQFF
.,.,TRBJ2-2,TRBV30,CAWSRQNTGELFF
.,many,TRBJ2-3,TRBV6-1,CASSLRDTLTDTQYF
TRBD2,many,TRBJ2-3,TRBV20-1,CSAVPGTSGLRDTQYF
.,few,TRBJ1-1,TRBV5-1,CASITGRANTEAFF
.,many,TRBJ2-3,TRBV7-2,CASSLASSDTDTQYF
.,.,TRBJ1-1,TRBV4-3,CASSQNGPTEAFF
TRBD2,many,TRBJ2-1,TRBV5-4,CASSLAGTSGGERFF
TRBD1,many,TRBJ2-2,TRBV6-1,CASSYTGQYTGELFF
.,.,TRBJ2-7,TRBV7-2,CASSLDFGGMNEQCF
TRBD1,many,TRBJ2-7,TRBV6-4,CASSWTGPCGDEQYF
TRBD2,many,TRBJ2-2,TRBV15,CATSRALAGLSGELFF
.,many,TRBJ2-5,TRBV20-1,CSASRDYQETQYF
.,.,TRBJ2-1,TRBV6-5,CASSPRLEGAFNEQFF
.,many,TRBJ2-3,TRBV6-4,CTPPDTQYF
.,many,TRBJ1-1,TRBV28,CASRPVANTEAFF